These 9 T cell receptor beta chains originate from one sample sequenced in a study of cytomegalovirus exposure and HLA in healthy donors. The PCR had 60 Vbeta and 13 Jbeta primers. Some clones are missing from TCRdb's copy, which holds only in-frame ones; the method was immunoSEQ multiplex PCR. In the table there are roughly 150,000 clones, approximately 80% of which are singletons. The source material was PBMCs. The source is a male donor in good health and CMV-seronegative.

There are a few counts of this clone. V gene TRBV5-1 combines with J gene TRBJ1-1; a possible D gene is TRBD1 (6 bases). From germline, CDR1 is SGHRS and CDR2 YFSETQ. The CDR3 is made up of 15 amino acids. V lost 3 bases and J lost 4, with 16 bases in between. This CDR3 reads CASSYEGGSGTEAFF. The CDR3 nucleotides read TGCGCCAGCAGCTACGAAGGGGGTTCGGGCACTGAAGCTTTCTTT.

This rearrangement joins TRBV10-3 to TRBJ2-3; 15 bases map to TRBD2. The CDR3 sequence is 19 residues long. Trimming cost V 0 bases and J 5 bases; bases outside gene matches: 9. The germline CDR1 and CDR2 sequences are ENHRY and SYGVKD. CDR3 loop: CAISESPGTSGGTRDTQYF. The CDR3 DNA is TGTGCCATCAGTGAGTCGCCCGGGACTAGCGGGGGGACTCGAGATACGCAGTATTTT.

This sequence joins TRBV4-3 and TRBJ2-1, with TRBD1 identical over 8 bases. This CDR3 has 13 residues. The trim removed 3 bases at V and 8 bases at J, leaving 3 bases unmatched. Germline lookup yields CDR1 LGHNA and CDR2 YSLEER. CDR3: CASSHGQGYEQFF. CDR3 bases: TGCGCCAGCAGCCATGGACAGGGCTATGAGCAGTTCTTC.

The rearrangement uses TRBV5-4 and TRBJ2-7, with TRBD2 matching 10 bases. The CDR3 runs to 17 residues. In germline, CDR1 is SGHNT, CDR2 YYREEE (reference sequence). The V and J ends lost 3 bases and 4 bases, in that order; junction bases with no gene match: 13. This CDR3 reads CASSWNPLAGIDYEQYF. CDR3 coding DNA: TGTGCCAGCAGCTGGAACCCACTAGCGGGAATTGATTACGAGCAGTACTTC.

This chain links TRBV27 with TRBJ1-6; 9 bases align to TRBD1. Looked up from germline, CDR1 is MNHEY and CDR2 is SMNVEV (reference sequence). The V and J ends lost 7 bases and 10 bases, in that order; junction bases with no gene match: 8. This CDR3 contains 14 residues. The CDR3 coding sequence is TGTGCCAGCACCTCGGGACAGGGAGGATCACCCCTCCACTTT. It translates to CASTSGQGGSPLHF.

The CDR3 is CASRQETYNEQFF. The CDR3 bases are TGTGCCAGCAGACAGGAGACCTACAATGAGCAGTTCTTC. The chain uses TRBV2 and TRBJ2-1, with D possibly being TRBD1 (5 bases). V was shortened by 6 bases and J by 2 bases, with 8 bases between the two germline ends. CDR1 and CDR2 from the germline V gene are SNHLY and FYNNEI. There are 13 residues in the CDR3.

The gene calls are TRBV28 and TRBJ1-3; TRBD1 matches at 9 bases. CDR1 is MDHEN and CDR2 is SYDVKM in the germline V gene. The V gene end was trimmed by 5 bases and the J gene end by 1 base; junction bases not matched to a gene: 9. The CDR3 is 17 residues long. CDR3 bases: TGTGCCAGCAGTCATTCGACAGGGGGGGTATCTGGAAACACCATATATTTT. Translating gives CASSHSTGGVSGNTIYF. Filled out from reference TRBV28 and TRBJ1-3, the complete variable domain reads DVKVTQSSRYLVKRTGEKVFLECVQDMDHENMFWYRQDPGLGLRLIYFSYDVKMKEKGDIPEGYSVSREKKERFSLILESASTNQTSMYLCASSHSTGGVSGNTIYFGEGSWLTVV.

The V and J genes are TRBV6-5 and TRBJ1-3; no clear D. V was clipped by 2 bases and J by 8 bases, with 13 bases between them. CDR1 is MNHEY, CDR2 SVGAGI, per germline. The length of the CDR3 is 14 residues. As DNA, the CDR3 is TGTGCCAGCAGTTACGACCATGCGGCCCACACCATATATTTT. The encoded protein is CASSYDHAAHTIYF.

The chain combines TRBV27 with TRBJ1-2; 7 nucleotides agree with TRBD1. The length of the CDR3 is 17 residues. The trim removed 6 bases at V and 4 bases at J, leaving 17 bases unmatched. From germline, CDR1 is MNHEY and CDR2 SMNVEV (reference sequence). CDR3 sequence: CASSMVGTAKSLYGYTF. The CDR3 DNA follows: TGTGCCAGCAGCATGGTCGGGACAGCCAAATCCCTCTATGGCTACACCTTC.